The text below deals with one T cell receptor (beta chain). Its antigen is still unknown. Only in-frame clones appear in the TCRdb table, and some are missing; sequencing was by immunoSEQ multiplex PCR. The repertoire holds under 40,000 clones, with roughly 77% as singletons. This sample is part of a study of T cells in narcolepsy. About the research overall: Enrolled donors included narcolepsy type 1 or type 2 patients and healthy controls.

Regarding the study as a whole: Comparing one patient's CSF and blood CD4+ clonotypes highlighted HCRT- and TRIB2-specific autoreactive clonotypes. No autoreactive T cell clone sequences appeared in some memory CD4+ repertoires. Reportedly, autoreactive clonotypes were serially detected in patients' blood but not controls'.

The CDR3 sequence is 14 residues long. Germline V gene data show CDR1 as SGHTA and CDR2 as FQGNSA. V lost 5 bases and J lost 1; bases outside the gene matches: 3. What was sequenced was CD45RA- memory CD4+ T cells from PBMCs. The chain joins TRBV7-2 to TRBJ2-7, with 9 positions matching TRBD2. The source of this sequence is a human donor with narcolepsy. The CDR3 DNA is TGTGCCAGCAGCCCTAGCGGGACGTCCTACGAGCAGTACTTC. Its protein product is CASSPSGTSYEQYF. The full variable domain, its missing parts supplied by reference TRBV7-2 and TRBJ2-7, is GAGVSQSPSNKVTEKGKDVELRCDPISGHTALYWYRQSLGQGLEFLIYFQGNSAPDKSGLPSDRFSAERTGGSVSTLTIQRTQQEDSAVYLCASSPSGTSYEQYFGPGTRLTVT.